A selection of T cell receptor beta chains follows, all from one sample in a study of blood T cell repertoires in COVID-19. Produced via immunoSEQ multiplex PCR; TCRdb's table is partial and in-frame only. The sample holds about 250,000 clones; over 90% are singletons and the top ten take around 0.86%. Sequenced sample: peripheral blood. Receptors were obtained from a young man with COVID-19, enrolled during active disease. The CDR3 runs from the conserved cysteine through the conserved F or W. The order of the fields is J gene, CDR3 length, V gene, D gene, CDR3 DNA, CDR3 protein. A D gene is named only where the DNA matches it firmly.

>TRBJ1-3|14|TRBV5-1|TRBD1
TGCGCCAGCAGCCCAGGGACAGCGGGAAACACCATATATTTT
CASSPGTAGNTIYF
>TRBJ2-1|16|TRBV4-1|TRBD1
TGCGCCAGCAGCCAAGCCGGGACAGGGTCCTACAATGAGCAGTTCTTC
CASSQAGTGSYNEQFF
>TRBJ1-1|14|TRBV6-5|.
TGTGCCAGCAGTTTCCAGGGGAGCTCCACTGAAGCTTTCTTT
CASSFQGSSTEAFF
>TRBJ2-7|13|TRBV5-1|TRBD1
TGCGCCAGCAGCCGGGACAGGGGGGACGAGCAGTACTTC
CASSRDRGDEQYF
>TRBJ2-1|13|TRBV23-1|TRBD1
TGCGCCAGGGACAGGGGCCAGAAGAATGAGCAGTTCTTC
CARDRGQKNEQFF
>TRBJ2-3|13|TRBV9|.
TGTGCCAGCAGCGTAGCCGGCACAGATACGCAGTATTTT
CASSVAGTDTQYF
>TRBJ1-5|14|TRBV5-1|.
TGCGCCAGCAGCTTTGTAGGGGGGGATCAGCCCCAGCATTTT
CASSFVGGDQPQHF
>TRBJ1-5|15|TRBV3-1/TRBV3-2|.
TGTGCCAGCAGCCAAGATTATTCGGGGGATCAGCCCCAGCATTTT
CASSQDYSGDQPQHF
>TRBJ2-1|15|TRBV7-2|TRBD1
TGTGCCAGCAGCTTAGTATGGACAGGGGCGGATGAGCAGTTCTTC
CASSLVWTGADEQFF
>TRBJ1-2|17|TRBV3-1/TRBV3-2|.
TGTGCCAGCAGCCAAGATCTACAACCTCGAGGGTACTATGGCTACACCTTC
CASSQDLQPRGYYGYTF
>TRBJ1-2|13|TRBV11-3|.
TGTGCCAGCAGCTTCTCAGGGAACTATGGCTACACCTTC
CASSFSGNYGYTF
>TRBJ1-1|14|TRBV5-6|.
TGTGCCAGCAGCCTGGGGTGGAGTGTCACTGAAGCTTTCTTT
CASSLGWSVTEAFF
>TRBJ1-1|14|TRBV6-5|TRBD1
TGTGCCAGCAGCTGGGACAGCATGAACACTGAAGCTTTCTTT
CASSWDSMNTEAFF
>TRBJ2-1|16|TRBV19|TRBD2
TGTGCCAGTAGTACTCCACTAGCGGGGCCTCCCGATGAGCAGTTCTTC
CASSTPLAGPPDEQFF
>TRBJ1-1|13|TRBV2|.
TGTGCCAGCAAAGAGCAGGGTATCACTGAAGCTTTCTTT
CASKEQGITEAFF
>TRBJ1-4|16|TRBV9|TRBD1
TGTGCCAGCAGCGCCACTGGCGGGACAGGGAATGAAAAACTGTTTTTT
CASSATGGTGNEKLFF
>TRBJ1-5|16|TRBV7-2|TRBD1
TGTGCCAGCAGCGTCCAGGGACAGGCGGGCAATCAGCCCCAGCATTTT
CASSVQGQAGNQPQHF
>TRBJ1-3|15|TRBV6-5|.
TGTGCCAGCAGACCTGGGGGGGCCACTGGAAACACCATATATTTT
CASRPGGATGNTIYF
>TRBJ1-6|13|TRBV28|.
TGTGCCAGCAGTGCAGGGTTAAATTCACCCCTCCACTTT
CASSAGLNSPLHF
>TRBJ2-6|20|TRBV9|TRBD1
TGTGCCAGCAGCGTAGGGCGCCTAACAGGGGAATTCTCTGGGGCCAACGTCCTGACTTTC
CASSVGRLTGEFSGANVLTF
>TRBJ1-1|14|TRBV6-5|.
TGTGCCAGCCTAGCTGGGTCCCTCGGGGCTGAAGCTTTCTTT
CASLAGSLGAEAFF
>TRBJ2-7|15|TRBV5-1|TRBD1
TGCGCCAGCAGACCCCGGGACAGACCGCTGGACGAGCAGTACTTC
CASRPRDRPLDEQYF
>TRBJ2-7|16|TRBV12-2|.
TGTGCAAGTCGCTTATTCGCGCAGGTACCGGGGTACGAGCAGTACTTC
CASRLFAQVPGYEQYF
>TRBJ1-5|14|TRBV6-5|TRBD1
TGTGCCAACCGCAGGGACAGTTCCAATCAGCCCCAGCATTTT
CANRRDSSNQPQHF
>TRBJ1-3|16|TRBV5-1|.
TGCGCCAGCAGCTGGGGGACGGGAGGGCATGGAAACACCATATATTTT
CASSWGTGGHGNTIYF
>TRBJ2-2|12|TRBV12-3/TRBV12-4|.
TGTGCCAGCAGTTTTGAGGGTTCCAAGGTGTTTTTT
CASSFEGSKVFF
>TRBJ2-2|16|TRBV5-1|.
TGCGCCAGCAGCCCCTGGGGCAGGGAGGCCACCGGGGAGCTGTTTTTT
CASSPWGREATGELFF
>TRBJ2-5|16|TRBV9|TRBD2
TGTGCCAGCAGCGTAGTTGGCGGGGGGGCCGGAGAGACCCAGTACTTC
CASSVVGGGAGETQYF
>TRBJ2-7|11|TRBV2|.
TGTGCCAGCAGCCTCGGGACAGAGCAGTACTTC
CASSLGTEQYF
>TRBJ2-5|14|TRBV5-6|TRBD2
TGTGCCAGCAGCCGGGGGGGCTTCCAAGAGACCCAGTACTTC
CASSRGGFQETQYF
>TRBJ2-7|15|TRBV6-2/TRBV6-3|TRBD1
TGTGCCAGCAGTTACTCCGCGGACAGGGGGAGCGAGCAGTACTTC
CASSYSADRGSEQYF
>TRBJ1-2|18|TRBV2|.
TGTGCCAGCAGTGAAGCCGCTGAACCGTTCGCTACCTGTCTAGGCTACACCTTC
CASSEAAEPFATCLGYTF